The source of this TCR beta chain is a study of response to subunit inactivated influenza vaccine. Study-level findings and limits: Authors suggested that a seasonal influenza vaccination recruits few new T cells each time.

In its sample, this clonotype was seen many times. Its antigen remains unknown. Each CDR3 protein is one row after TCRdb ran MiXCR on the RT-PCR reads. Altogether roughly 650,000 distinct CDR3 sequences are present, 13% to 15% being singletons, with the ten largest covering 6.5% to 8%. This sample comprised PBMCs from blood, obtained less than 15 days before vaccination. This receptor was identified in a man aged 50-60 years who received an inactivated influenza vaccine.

CDR3 coding DNA: TGTGCCAGCAGCTACGGACTAGCTTTCTCCTACAATGAGCAGTTCTTC. Its translation is CASSYGLAFSYNEQFF. The V gene is TRBV7-9, the J gene TRBJ2-1; TRBD2 matches 8 bases. This CDR3 has 16 residues. The trim removed 4 bases at V and 0 bases at J, leaving 5 bases unmatched. Germline V gene lookup returns CDR1 SEHNR and CDR2 FQNEAQ (reference sequence).